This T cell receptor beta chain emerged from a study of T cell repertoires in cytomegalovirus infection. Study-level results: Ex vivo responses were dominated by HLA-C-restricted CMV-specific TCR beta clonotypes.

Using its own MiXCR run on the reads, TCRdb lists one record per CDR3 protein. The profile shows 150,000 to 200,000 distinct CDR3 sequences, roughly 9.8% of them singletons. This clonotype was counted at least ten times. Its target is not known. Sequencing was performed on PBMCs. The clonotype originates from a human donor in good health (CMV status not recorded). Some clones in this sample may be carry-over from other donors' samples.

DNA of the CDR3: TGCAGTGCAAGTGAAGGGAGCTCCTATAATTCACCCCTCCACTTT. It encodes CSASEGSSYNSPLHF. V is TRBV20-1 and J is TRBJ1-6, with D hard to call. The CDR3 has 15 amino acids. V was trimmed by 6 bases and J by 0 bases, leaving 12 bases between them. CDR1 is DFQATT, CDR2 SNEGSKA, per germline (reference sequence).